This T cell receptor beta chain was recorded in a study of regulatory T cells in long-lasting Graves disease (dated by TCRdb to the early 2020s). Looking at the study overall: Newly diagnosed Graves' disease patients had taken antithyroid drugs for less than 3 months. Patients with persistent Graves' disease were compared with patients with newly diagnosed Graves' disease using TCR sequencing and RNA sequencing of peripheral blood. The study was conducted in China and was registered as a clinical trial. A total of some 35 samples underwent TCR sequencing, from about 13 patients with persistent Graves' disease and around 20 patients with newly diagnosed Graves' disease. Broader findings and caveats from the paper: Sequencing and analysis were restricted to the TCR beta chain. Persistent patients shared more public clonotypes among themselves (fewer than 3,000) than newly diagnosed patients did (roughly 910). TRBV28, TRBJ1-2 and TRBJ2-5 were preferentially used in persistent disease, while TRBV20-1 and TRBJ2-1 were favored in newly diagnosed disease. Compared with newly diagnosed patients, persistent Graves' disease patients had lower TCR Shannon entropy and fewer highly expanded clones, which suggests clonal expansion. As a limitation, the authors acknowledged that the small sample size may reduce accuracy. Peripheral blood alone was examined, since thyroid tissue, which constituted the primary lesion, could not be accessed.

Trimming takes 4 bases from V and 2 bases from J, and the germline ends sit 19 bases apart. Inclusive of the bounding cysteine and phenylalanine, the CDR3 is 16 residues long. Only the CDR3 part of the read is kept: 48 bases, read in frame from the first base. The germline V gene sets CDR1 to SGHRS and CDR2 to YFSETQ. The intended sense of this specimen's time point label: newly diagnosed GD, antithyroid drugs for less than 3 months. For both TCR sequencing and RNA sequencing, RNA was extracted from PBMCs using TRIzol. Graves' disease was diagnosed according to American Thyroid Association guidelines. Recruitment of patients was carried out at an endocrinology department in Xi'an, China. Each patient gave 8.5 to 9.5 milliliters of peripheral blood, collected in an EDTA anticoagulant tube. PBMCs were isolated by Ficoll Paque Plus density gradient separation without further T cell sorting. An Agilent 2100 Bioanalyzer and agarose gel were used to check RNA quality, while a NanoDrop 2000 measured RNA concentration.

The library was prepared using multiplex PCR. Data came from an Illumina HiSeq 4000. iRepertoire HTBI primers and Arm-PCR amplification of CDR3 regions were used to construct TCR beta libraries. Before sequencing, the PCR products underwent gel purification. In the paper's pipeline: A total of fewer than 65 TRBV and 14 TRBJ segments were identified across samples and were used for gene usage analysis of CDR3 amino acid clonotypes. Filtered high-quality paired reads were merged into contigs using COPE and FqMerger. Contigs were aligned with BLAST to IMGT TRBV, TRBD and TRBJ reference genes, and CDR3 was defined per IMGT. Any clonotype with a frequency above 0.1% was classified as a highly expanded clone. Shannon entropy was used to measure repertoire diversity, and the Gini coefficient was used to measure V-J evenness. Clonotypes shared by more than one individual were considered public. Using fastp at Q25 and MiXCR, TCRdb reprocessed the public reads and kept productive beta chains. Rows merge per CDR3 protein into single entries with the most common DNA and genes. TCRdb's processing, not the study's, gives the V and J calls here. In all, the sample holds about 450,000 distinct CDR3 sequences, and 14% of those were seen once. Roughly 18% of the sample comes from the top ten.

Only a few counts were recorded for this clonotype. The antigen it binds to is not known. Base qualities were left out, and no much larger clone turns up one base away. These data were also reused for a study on T cells in Graves' hyperthyroidism and ophthalmopathy. The second study's authors report: Stable Graves' hyperthyroidism was defined as the absence of progression to ophthalmopathy over 18 months of follow-up. Hyperthyroidism patients were newly diagnosed, had a disease duration of under 2 months, and were aged 18 to 65 years. Any patient with an uncontrolled infection, another autoimmune disease, pregnancy or lactation was excluded. Diagnoses relied on clinical symptoms, serum thyroxine and TRAb, thyroid ultrasound and orbital computed tomography. For the first round of RT-PCR on the TCR CDR3, the HTBI primer set was used together with the Qiagen OneStep RT-PCR kit. Most expanded thyroid clonotypes (frequency above 0.001) were also detected in blood, a finding suggesting that blood repertoires may reflect thyroid immune responses. In cross-validation, a model built on a 13 V-J signature told ophthalmopathy apart from stable hyperthyroidism with less than 90% sensitivity and 81% to 82% specificity, and in testing the same model reached 80%/75%. In validation, the model predicted progression to ophthalmopathy with over 65% sensitivity and approximately 78% specificity, a median of about 6 months before onset. To identify TCR V-J signatures that set the groups apart, the researchers used a discovery cohort of more than 95 patients, made up of about 44 with Graves' ophthalmopathy and some 58 with stable Graves' hyperthyroidism. Whether ophthalmopathy could be predicted prospectively was tested in an independent validation cohort made up of about 18 hyperthyroidism patients plus 17 patients who later progressed to ophthalmopathy. The 100 discovery patients were randomly divided into training and test sets at a 7:3 ratio. In roughly six Graves' hyperthyroidism patients, the study also compared T-cell repertoires from thyroid tissue with T-cell repertoires from blood. Once sampling was done, hyperthyroidism patients were given methimazole at a starting dose of 30 mg daily, whereas ophthalmopathy patients were given high-dose intravenous methylprednisolone. Libraries were constructed in a second round of multiplex PCR, after which size selection and purification were performed. Paired-end sequencing of the libraries was performed with 100 bp reads on an Illumina HiSeq2000. SOAPnuke was used to process the raw data, removing reads that contained adapters or uncalled bases, had a mean Phred below 15, or lacked an exact match to the constant primer or identifier. High-quality paired reads were merged with COPE v1.2.5, and unique nucleotide sequences were defined as clonotypes. MiTCR v1.1 was used to align the clonotypes against IMGT TRBV, TRBD and TRBJ reference segments. Analysis was restricted to V-J combinations with a frequency above 0.0001, which covered just over 98% of repertoires. The TCS score was defined as F50 (clonal expansion) divided by E x V (chaos), with BLOSUM62-based TCRdist calculated between CDR3 peptides within each V-J. Welch's t-statistics and random forest reduced fewer than 600 V-J features to roughly 13, which were used in a naive Bayes classifier (R e1071). No statistical method was used to set the sample size in advance, and investigators knew the group allocation. According to the paper, TCR Vbeta CDR3 sequencing was carried out on approximately 140 peripheral blood samples, which came from about 45 ophthalmopathy, some 73 hyperthyroidism and roughly 17 progressor patients.

The sequences come from peripheral blood mononuclear cells (PBMCs), collected at new diagnosis, from a patient treated with antithyroid drugs. This receptor was obtained from a woman aged 50 to 60 with Graves disease. Donor details come from another sample of the same person, matched by shared clones. The rearrangement joined TRBV5-1 to TRBJ2-7, with an unclear D gene assignment. The DNA sequence follows: TGCGCCAGCAGCCCGTTAGTCCAGATCCTAACCTACGAGCAGTACTTC. This gives the protein CASSPLVQILTYEQYF.